A selection of T cell receptor beta chains follows, all from one sample in a study of blood T cell repertoires in COVID-19. Assay: immunoSEQ multiplex PCR; the TCRdb copy retains only in-frame clones and omits some. The table includes 95,000 or so clones, about 87% detected once. Input material: peripheral blood. The receptor set was obtained from a human donor in a cohort sampled during active COVID-19. The CDR3 runs from the conserved cysteine through the conserved F or W. The D gene is left open where the match is weak. Clone size, where shown, is once, few, many, or a class for clones that have expanded.

v_gene,abundance,j_gene,d_gene,CDR3aa,CDR3nt
TRBV13,.,TRBJ2-2,TRBD2,CASSLGASGTTGWELFF,TGTGCCAGCAGCTTAGGCGCTAGCGGGACCACCGGTTGGGAGCTGTTTTTT
TRBV2,.,TRBJ1-6,TRBD1,CASCRDRRNSPLHF,TGTGCCAGCTGCAGGGACAGGCGTAATTCACCCCTCCACTTT
TRBV9,.,TRBJ1-1,.,CASSVLAENTEAFF,TGTGCCAGCAGCGTTTTAGCGGAAAACACTGAAGCTTTCTTT
TRBV28,.,TRBJ1-1,.,CASSLISGWDTEAFF,TGTGCCAGCAGTTTAATCTCAGGGTGGGACACTGAAGCTTTCTTT
TRBV4-2,few,TRBJ2-1,TRBD2,CASSQARTSNEQFF,TGTGCCAGCAGCCAAGCTAGGACTAGCAATGAGCAGTTCTTC
TRBV7-9,.,TRBJ2-7,.,CASSKTTGNGYEQYF,TGTGCCAGCAGCAAAACAACAGGGAATGGCTACGAGCAGTACTTC
TRBV5-8,.,TRBJ1-3,.,CASSFTVSGNTIYF,TGTGCCAGCAGCTTCACTGTCTCTGGAAACACCATATATTTT
TRBV4-3,.,TRBJ2-1,TRBD2,CASSQVSSGKYNEQFF,TGCGCCAGCAGCCAAGTCTCTAGCGGGAAGTACAATGAGCAGTTCTTC
TRBV6-4,.,TRBJ2-1,.,CASSDGGIEFF,TGTGCCAGCAGTGACGGGGGGATTGAGTTCTTC
TRBV9,.,TRBJ1-2,TRBD1,CASSTPGTGGYTF,TGTGCCAGCAGCACCCCCGGGACAGGTGGCTACACCTTC
TRBV5-4,.,TRBJ2-1,.,CASSLDQGIHNEQFF,TGTGCCAGCAGCTTGGACCAGGGCATTCACAATGAGCAGTTCTTC